The next 6 T cell receptor beta chains were all read from a single sample in a study of cytomegalovirus exposure and HLA in healthy donors. The PCR made use of 60 Vbeta and 13 Jbeta primers. Produced via immunoSEQ multiplex PCR; TCRdb's table is partial and in-frame only. Of more than 90,000 clones listed, about two thirds were seen once; the top ten hold roughly 2.8%. Specimen: PBMCs. The source is a man aged 50 to 59 in good health and CMV-seronegative.

About this clone itself: Mismatch with germline at one junction end may stem from a read error. This sequence joins TRBV7-7 and TRBJ2-5, with 7 bases identical to TRBD1. Germline V lookup: CDR1 SSHAT, CDR2 FNYEAQ (reference sequence). This CDR3 region has 16 residues. The CDR3 is CASSPSTGQVGETQYF. CDR3 nucleotide sequence: TGTGCTAGCAGCCCATCCACAGGACAGGTCGGGGAGACCCAGTACTTC. Drawing the rest from reference TRBV7-7 and TRBJ2-5, the complete variable domain is GAGVSQSPRYKVTKRGQDVTLRCDPISSHATLYWYQQALGQGPEFLTYFNYEAQPDKSGLPSDRFSAERPEGSISTLTIQRTEQRDSAMYRCASSPSTGQVGETQYFGPGTRLLVL.

There are a few counts of this clone. The chain has TRBV7-9 and TRBJ2-1; 7 bases line up with TRBD1. The CDR3 loop spans 15 amino acids. Losses at the gene ends were 7 bases for V and 2 bases for J; bases not matched to a gene: 8. Germline-derived CDR1 and CDR2 are SEHNR and FQNEAQ (reference sequence). The CDR3 nucleotides read TGTGCCAGCATTCGCGACAGGGAGACCTACAATGAGCAGTTCTTC. Encoded protein: CASIRDRETYNEQFF. The whole variable domain, remainder taken from reference TRBV7-9 and TRBJ2-1, is DTGVSQNPRHKITKRGQNVTFRCDPISEHNRLYWYRQTLGQGPEFLTYFQNEAQLEKSRLLSDRFSAERPKGSFSTLEIQRTEQGDSAMYLCASIRDRETYNEQFFGPGTRLTVL.

V gene TRBV10-1 combines with J gene TRBJ2-1; the match to TRBD2 covers 9 bases. The ends lost 2 bases at V and 8 bases at J; junction bases unmatched: 13. The CDR3 is made up of 17 amino acids. The germline CDR1 and CDR2 sequences are WNHNN and SYGVQD (reference sequence). CDR3 protein: CASSEGLALTIGDEQFF. Written as DNA, the CDR3 is TGCGCCAGCAGTGAGGGACTAGCGTTGACGATTGGGGATGAGCAGTTCTTC.

This clone was seen only a few times. The chain joins TRBV28 to TRBJ1-5; 8 nucleotides agree with TRBD1. The junction had 7 bases not matched to a gene; V was cut back by 7 bases and J by 5 bases. The CDR3 is 14 residues long. Per germline, CDR1 MDHEN and CDR2 SYDVKM. Written as DNA, the CDR3 is TGTGCCAGCACAGGGACAGGTGGTGATCAGCCCCAGCATTTT. Protein product: CASTGTGGDQPQHF.

This clone was detected only a few times. V and J are TRBV5-1 and TRBJ2-3, with D perhaps matching TRBD2 (6 bases). Germline V lookup: CDR1 SGHRS, CDR2 YFSETQ. The length of the CDR3 is 13 residues. V was clipped by 4 bases and J by 4 bases, with 10 bases between them. The CDR3 protein is CASSPSGADTQYF. The CDR3 coding sequence is TGCGCCAGCAGCCCTTCGGGGGCAGATACGCAGTATTTT.

This CDR3 reads CATHPRTVNTGELFF. The DNA of the CDR3 is TGTGCCACGCATCCCAGGACAGTGAACACCGGGGAGCTGTTTTTT. The V gene is TRBV19, the J gene TRBJ2-2; D perhaps matches TRBD1 (6 bases). The CDR3 runs 15 residues. Germline-derived CDR1 and CDR2 are LNHDA and SQIVND (reference sequence). V shed 10 bases and J shed 1 base, with 16 bases lying between them.